This TCR beta chain derives from a study of cytomegalovirus exposure and HLA in healthy donors (TCRdb year 2017). For the study in its entirety: An earlier analysis of approximately 590 of the donors reported 276 Gb of sequence data and 117 million unique TCR beta sequences from some 180 million T cells. Roughly 300 gigabases of sequencing data and some 85 million unique TCR sequences were included in an early release covering about 620 HLA-typed donors. Among the roughly 410 genotyped donors, around 81% belonged to the genetic ancestry cluster associated with self-reported Caucasian donors. The study was designed to test whether signatures of past pathogen exposure could be identified by cataloging public T cell receptors. The study profiled the T cell repertoires of some 610 subjects by immunosequencing and related them to cytomegalovirus serostatus. Besides the first cohort of about 730 subjects, a separate validation cohort made up of 120 different subjects was used. The study combined high-throughput TCR immunosequencing, statistical association of individual TCRs with disease status, and machine learning to predict cytomegalovirus infection status. A later analysis re-examined previously published TCR beta repertoires from over 500 donors and added high-resolution HLA genotyping to investigate patterns of TCR occurrence. In the later analysis, no new phenotypic data were used to find candidate immune exposures; instead, reliance was placed on TCR beta sequences and their occurrence across donors. In an earlier analysis of more than 550 of the donors, high-throughput TCR beta sequencing was used to judge whether each TCR beta V gene segment behaved as functional or pseudogenic. Donor age, sex, ethnicity and CMV serostatus were collected together with the repertoire data. A later genetic analysis took genome-wide SNP genotypes for about 55% of the roughly 670 donors and used that subset as a discovery cohort. Every repertoire in the discovery cohort had been generated on one and the same sequencing platform. Both class I and class II loci were covered by HLA typing, at four-digit resolution. The number of donors typed differed by locus, with about 629-630 for A, B, C, DRB1 and DQB1, more than 500 for DQA1, over 600 for DPA1, and under 490 for DPB1. About 5 DR-DQ haplotypes were handled as single units for association and clustering, since linkage in the cohort was strong. Among around 400 genotyped donors of the cohort, an average of around 250,000 unique TCR beta nucleotide sequences was sequenced per donor, of which approximately 19% were non-productive.

Regarding this clone: It has no known antigen specificity.

Sequences SGHRS (CDR1) and YFSETQ (CDR2) are obtained from the germline V gene. From cysteine to phenylalanine, the CDR3 is 14 amino acids long. Kept here is only the CDR3 DNA, which spans 42 bases and is read in frame from base 1. V is pared back by 6 bases and J by 0 bases, with 7 bases lying between the germline termini. To prepare the library, the immunoSEQ multiplex PCR assay was applied. A mixture of 60 forward primers for TCR Vbeta segments and 13 reverse primers for TCR Jbeta segments was used in the multiplex PCR. Amplification of the CDR3 region of rearranged TCR beta genes was performed with a multiplex PCR assay on genomic DNA. Amplified TCR beta libraries were sequenced as 87-base-pair reads on the Illumina HiSeq System. In the original analysis: In a later analysis, some 80 million unique TCR beta chains were counted across the 690 or so repertoires, and approximately 9.9 million of these chains were shared by at least two donors. Raw reads were error-corrected and collapsed into unique sequences with a nearest-neighbor algorithm that merged closely related sequences to remove PCR and sequencing errors. CDR3 sequences were aligned to IMGT reference sequences to assign V, D and J gene segments. For a sequence to be retained, a match of at least six nucleotides was required to both a V gene segment and a J gene segment. Rearrangements were called productive when the CDR3 lacked stop codons and stayed in frame with V and J; all others were non-productive. CDR3 was defined according to IMGT convention as the region running from the second conserved V-encoded cysteine to the conserved J-encoded phenylalanine. Sequences without an unambiguous match to a single V gene segment were excluded from the earlier analysis of about 600 of the donors. In an earlier analysis of more than 500 of the donors, a V segment was called functional when productive rearrangements were above 56.7%, and segregating when the standard deviation between donors exceeded 5%. A statistical classification framework was developed to diagnose cytomegalovirus status using the catalog of TCR beta chain sequences. V and J gene assignment, in a later analysis, came from comparing TCR nucleotide sequences with IMGT/GENE-DB human TR gene sequences. The TCRdist pipeline was used in a later analysis to assign CDR3 sequences and most-parsimonious VDJ recombination scenarios. In a later analysis, each TCR beta chain was defined by its CDR3 amino acid sequence together with its V-gene family, and reads without a unique V-gene family were excluded. A later analysis removed several hundred highly shared, low-generation-probability nucleotide sequences to deal with suspected cross-contamination and a sequencing artifact. In a later analysis, a clonal expansion index for each public chain was calculated from normalized within-repertoire ranks of inferred template counts. A later analysis computed generation probabilities with a VDJ recombination model fitted to out-of-frame rearrangements, and checked the results against IGoR. Hypergeometric tests were used in a later analysis to score TCR-TCR, TCR-HLA and TCR-CMV co-occurrence, with a repertoire-size bias correction applied to the TCR pairs. A later analysis estimated false discovery rates by permuting HLA or CMV assignments 20 times. In a later analysis, co-occurring TCRs were grouped with DBSCAN, and TCRdist sequence similarity was added when clustering was performed within HLA-allele-positive subsets. For co-occurrence clustering, repertoires with fewer than 30,000 or more than 120,000 public chains were excluded, along with about five repertoires with anomalous nucleotide sharing. Imported from immuneACCESS, the table was reduced by TCRdb to in-frame sequences with V and J called. These copies leave out some clones; in studies compared against another copy, an unresolved V gene accounts for under half, and the cause of the remainder is not known. V and J calls and clone size follow that table, whereas D and trimming were derived from the DNA. This sample's clone table shows about 150,000 clones. Jointly, the top ten make up about 1.6% of the sample.

The full study reports these points: Most CMV-associated TCR beta chains appeared to be HLA-restricted in a later analysis, and the HLA associations seemed to be driven largely by CMV exposure. For the cohort, immune exposure information was limited to CMV serostatus. According to a later analysis, TCR association rates differed among HLA loci, with DRB1 alleles showing the most associated TCRs and HLA-C alleles showing the fewest. Presence/absence analyses assumed roughly uniform sequencing depth across donors, an assumption that may not hold. This cohort had only TCR beta chains sequenced, and the lack of alpha or paired-chain data limited which features could be detected. Assigning TCR associations to individual alleles was difficult when HLA alleles, especially DR and DQ, strongly co-occurred. Because counts were too low, seventeen rarely observed V segments, including chromosome 9 orphons, were left out of the earlier analysis of several hundred of the donors. While some public TCRs were present in many individuals, most TCR sequences turned up only very rarely across donors. In both the original and validation cohorts, the classifier was reported to diagnose cytomegalovirus status with high specificity and sensitivity. An association between a missense DCLRE1C variant and V-gene and J-gene trimming of TCR beta chains was found in a later genetic analysis and replicated in an independent cohort. In an earlier analysis of some 540 of the donors, most TCR beta V segments appeared in productive rearrangements about 87% or about 30% of the time, broadly matching IMGT annotations. The sequencing pipeline was judged likely to have produced a cluster of highly shared sequence variants as a technical artifact. A further reported finding was that TCR beta sequences accurately predicted the HLA-A and HLA-B alleles for most subjects in the first cohort. Some IMGT-functional V segments, including TRBV6-2 and TRBV6-3, could not be told apart with the 87-base-pair reads, so those segments were excluded. According to a later genetic analysis, donors in an Asian-associated ancestry cluster had fewer N-insertions in productive TCRs than the roughly 660-donor mean. According to a later analysis, parvovirus B19, influenza, CMV and Epstein-Barr virus appeared linked to several top co-occurrence clusters. The study listed 164 TCR beta chains as associated with cytomegalovirus. Because HLA typing was missing for some donors at each locus, association tests included only the typed subset. Correlated functional status among segregating V segments might reflect linkage disequilibrium, but an unknown experimental factor could not be ruled out. In a later analysis, HLA-associated TCR beta chains were found to be more clonally expanded and to have lower generation probabilities than equally common non-associated chains. Specific HLA alleles were associated with more than 15,000 TCR beta sequences at a false discovery rate of 0.05 in a later analysis. The authors suggested that the approach could potentially be generalized to other disease states and immunological phenotypes. Three of the identified cytomegalovirus-associated TCR beta chains were confirmed in vitro to be specific for cytomegalovirus antigens.

The cohort comprised hundreds of healthy bone marrow donors. All cohort members were sampled while nominally healthy, although unrecorded immune exposures were likely present. The donor was CMV seronegative and belonged to the group of under 400 seronegative cohort members. A peripheral blood sample was provided by each donor, and peripheral blood mononuclear cells were used for TCR beta sequencing. Genomic DNA was extracted from the blood cell samples with the Qiagen DNeasy Blood Extraction Kit. The chain couples TRBV5-1 to TRBJ2-6; the D gene is perhaps TRBD1, on 5 matching bases. The specimen sequenced was PBMCs. The clonotype was recovered from a woman aged 45-60 years in good health and CMV-seronegative. The nucleotide sequence reads as follows: TGCGCCAGCAAAGGGGACTCTGGGGCCAACGTCCTGACTTTC. Its translation reads: CASKGDSGANVLTF.